These 16 T cell receptor beta chains were sequenced from one sample in a study of blood T cells in healthy people across ages. Then a second PCR, running about 6 to 11 cycles, was carried out with a sample-barcoded 5' primer and a J-beta primer mix. TCRdb independently ran MiXCR on the 5' RACE reads; one entry per CDR3 protein. The table shows 790,000 or so distinct CDR3 sequences, with about 45% occurring only once. The sample was blood. Every receptor here comes from an older man in good health.

This clonotype turned up a few times. The chain couples TRBV5-1 to TRBJ2-5, with D perhaps TRBD1 or TRBD2 (5 bases each). Germline CDR1 is SGHRS and CDR2 is YFSETQ. The CDR3 runs to 15 residues. V gave up 4 bases and J gave up 1 base, with 14 bases separating them. The CDR3 bases are TGCGCCAGCAGCCCGGGTTCGGGACCCCAAGAGACCCAGTACTTC. Protein sequence: CASSPGSGPQETQYF.

A note on this clonotype: Being one base from a much bigger clone, this may be a read error. The chain recombines TRBV21-1 with TRBJ1-1. TRBV21-1 is marked as a pseudogene. The CDR3 totals 13 residues. CDR3 in amino acids: CASSYWGGPEAFF. CDR3 nucleotides: TGTGCCAGCAGTTACTGGGGAGGCCCTGAAGCTTTCTTT.

V usage is TRBV20-1 and J usage is TRBJ1-1; 9 bases fit TRBD1. Germline lookup yields CDR1 DFQATT and CDR2 SNEGSKA (reference sequence). The V segment lost 4 bases and the J segment 5 bases; nucleotides outside the gene matches: 11. The CDR3 runs to 15 residues. The CDR3 region has the DNA TGCAGTGCTAAAGTGAAACAGGGGGCGGGTACTGAAGCTTTCTTT. This gives the protein CSAKVKQGAGTEAFF.

A few counts support this clonotype. The chain couples TRBV27 to TRBJ2-1, with TRBD2 matching 11 bases. The CDR3 is 15 residues long. Trimming took 2 bases from V and 5 from J; bases not matched to a gene: 2. The germline V gene encodes CDR1 MNHEY and CDR2 SMNVEV (reference sequence). CDR3 coding DNA: TGTGCCAGCAGTTTAGGGACTAGCGGTCACAATGAGCAGTTCTTC. It is translated as CASSLGTSGHNEQFF.

The chain uses TRBV15 and TRBJ2-1, with 7 bases identical to TRBD2. CDR1 LNHNV and CDR2 YYDKDF come from the germline V gene (reference sequence). The V gene end was trimmed by 1 base and the J gene end by 10 bases; junction bases not matched to a gene: 10. The CDR3 spans 15 residues. CDR3 sequence (DNA): TGTGCCACCAGCAGAGGGGAAGCGGGGCCTCGAGAGCAGTTCTTC. As protein: CATSRGEAGPREQFF.

The table lists this clonotype with a few counts. The genes are TRBV3-1 and TRBJ2-5; D call uncertain. Germline lookup yields CDR1 LGHDT and CDR2 YNNKEL (reference sequence). Trimming cost V 4 bases and J 5 bases, with 17 bases left between them. There are 15 residues in the CDR3. The DNA for the CDR3 is TGTGCCAGCAGCCCCCAGGCCGGGTCCGGGGAGACCCAGTACTTC. Translating it yields CASSPQAGSGETQYF.

The genes are TRBV20-1 and TRBJ2-1; TRBD1 is a possible D gene (6 bases). Judging by the DNA end, TRBJ2-7 fits better; the J call may be wrong. The germline gives CDR1 DFQATT, CDR2 SNEGSKA (reference sequence). The CDR3 length is 16 residues. CDR3 protein: CSARGIANGQPYEQYF. CDR3 DNA: TGCAGTGCTAGAGGAATAGCAAATGGACAGCCCTACGAGCAGTACTTC.

The table lists this clonotype with a few counts. The chain employs TRBV15 and TRBJ2-3; TRBD1 matches at 10 bases. The germline V gene has CDR1 LNHNV and CDR2 YYDKDF (reference sequence). This CDR3 region has 16 residues. V was clipped by 0 bases and J by 8 bases; unmatched bases: 8. CDR3: CATSRDRGQGSGTQYF. The CDR3 nucleotides read TGTGCCACCAGCAGAGATAGGGGACAGGGGTCAGGTACGCAGTATTTT. Based on the CDR3 plus reference TRBV15 and TRBJ2-3, the full variable domain is DAMVIQNPRYQVTQFGKPVTLSCSQTLNHNVMYWYQQKSSQAPKLLFHYYDKDFNNEADTPDNFQSRRPNTSFCFLDIRSPGLGDTAMYLCATSRDRGQGSGTQYFGPGTRLTVL.

The CDR3 sequence is CASSRYGQVALAFF. CDR3 in DNA: TGTGCCAGCTCACGATACGGACAGGTTGCATTGGCTTTCTTT. The chain carries TRBV28 and TRBJ1-1, with TRBD1 matching over 7 bases. Germline CDR1 reads MDHEN; CDR2 reads SYDVKM. The CDR3 is 14 residues long. With V trimmed by 8 bases and J by 11 bases, 17 bases remained unmatched.

The V and J genes are TRBV3-1 and TRBJ2-7; D call uncertain. The CDR3 runs 16 residues. Between the trimmed V and J ends, which lost 0 bases and 4 bases, there was a span of 16 bases. From germline, CDR1 is LGHDT and CDR2 YNNKEL (reference sequence). The DNA for the CDR3 is TGTGCCAGCAGCCAAGATGGCGCGACATACGCTTACGAGCAGTACTTC. As protein: CASSQDGATYAYEQYF.

The CDR3 coding sequence is TGTGCCAGCGGGGCCCTAGCGGGAGGGCTACTCAGCTCCTACAATGAGCAGTTCTTC. Amino acid sequence: CASGALAGGLLSSYNEQFF. The chain uses TRBV5-6 and TRBJ2-1, with 12 bases that match TRBD2. The V and J ends lost 7 bases and 0 bases, in that order; junction bases with no gene match: 14. The CDR3 is made up of 19 amino acids. From germline, CDR1 is SGHDT and CDR2 YYEEEE.

There are a few counts of this clonotype. The V and J genes are TRBV7-2 and TRBJ1-4; D is perhaps TRBD1 (6 bases). The V end was cut by 1 base, the J end by 3 bases, with 9 bases between. Germline V gene data show CDR1 as SGHTA and CDR2 as FQGNSA. This CDR3 has 15 residues. The CDR3, as DNA: TGTGCCAGCAGCTTAGTCAGGGGTGCTAATGAAAAACTGTTTTTT. The encoded protein is CASSLVRGANEKLFF.

The chain has TRBV7-8 and TRBJ2-4; 8 nucleotides line up with TRBD1. This CDR3 region has 19 residues. The germline CDR1 and CDR2 sequences are SGHVS and FQNEAQ. V gave up 7 bases and J gave up 1 base; unmatched junction bases: 18. CDR3 nucleotide sequence: TGTGCCAGCACCGAAAAACCGGGACAGGCGTTATGGGCCAAAAACATTCAGTACTTC. Protein: CASTEKPGQALWAKNIQYF.

This clonotype showed up just a few times. The rearrangement joins TRBV5-1 to TRBJ2-3; D is possibly TRBD1 (5 bases). Germline CDR1 is SGHRS and CDR2 is YFSETQ. V was pared by 6 bases and J by 0 bases, with 11 bases between. The CDR3 has 14 amino acids. CDR3: CASTFRASTDTQYF. In DNA form, the CDR3 reads TGCGCCAGCACTTTCAGGGCTAGCACAGATACGCAGTATTTT.

Notes on this clonotype: This may come from a read error, since a much larger clone is one base off. This chain joins TRBV29-1 and TRBJ2-5; D might be TRBD1 or TRBD2, each matching 5 bases. The CDR3 contains 15 residues. Trimming took 4 bases from V and 5 from J, leaving 20 bases between them. Germline V gene data show CDR1 as SQVTM and CDR2 as ANQGSEA. The CDR3 DNA sequence: TGCAGCGTTGGCGCAAAATCCGGGACCTCGGAGACCCAGTACTTC. Translating gives CSVGAKSGTSETQYF.

This clonotype was counted only a few times. The V gene is TRBV10-3, the J gene TRBJ2-1; 8 bases line up with TRBD2. The CDR3 has 14 residues. J gave up 6 bases and V 3 bases, and 4 bases lay outside the gene matches. Germline loops: CDR1 ENHRY, CDR2 SYGVKD. The CDR3 DNA reads as TGTGCCATCAGTGAAAGCGGGAGTCGCAATGAGCAGTTCTTC. It translates to CAISESGSRNEQFF.